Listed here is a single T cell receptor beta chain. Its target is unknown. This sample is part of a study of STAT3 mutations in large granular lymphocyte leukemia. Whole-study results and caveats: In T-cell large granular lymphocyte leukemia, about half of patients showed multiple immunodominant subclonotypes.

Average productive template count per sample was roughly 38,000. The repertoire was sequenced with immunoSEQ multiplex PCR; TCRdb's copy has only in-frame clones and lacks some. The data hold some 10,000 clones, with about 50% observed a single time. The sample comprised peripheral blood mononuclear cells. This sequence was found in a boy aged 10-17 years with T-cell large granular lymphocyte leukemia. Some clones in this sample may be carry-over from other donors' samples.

The CDR3 spells CASSPLRGAMNTEAFF. The CDR3 DNA is TGTGCCAGCAGTCCCCTGAGGGGGGCTATGAACACTGAAGCTTTCTTT. This sequence joins TRBV25-1 and TRBJ1-1, with D tentatively TRBD1 (6 bases). Germline V CDR1 and CDR2: MGHDK, SYGVNS. This CDR3 is built from 16 residues. The V end was cut by 5 bases, the J end by 0 bases, with 16 bases between.